The rows below give T cell receptor beta chains drawn from one sample of a study of cytomegalovirus exposure and HLA in healthy donors. This table comes from immunoSEQ multiplex PCR, and its TCRdb copy is limited to in-frame clones, with some not included. This sample has fewer than 200,000 clones, with roughly 87% found just once. The sample taken for sequencing was PBMCs. Every receptor here comes from a man aged 45 to 65 in good health and CMV-seronegative. Both conserved end residues are part of each CDR3. The order of the fields is V gene, J gene, clone size, CDR3 protein. Where a row states a size, it is once, few, many or the class of an expanded clone; other rows omit it.

TRBV12-5	TRBJ2-5	few	CASGLSSSGETQYF
TRBV28	TRBJ2-7	once	CATQPSELSYEQYF
TRBV12-5	TRBJ2-2	.	CASGLVQGNTGELFF
TRBV11-3	TRBJ2-2	.	CASSLAFASGTGELFF
TRBV6-5	TRBJ2-1	.	CASSYSGGPEQFF
TRBV5-1	TRBJ2-1	.	CASSFRTGGNEQFF
TRBV4-1	TRBJ1-3	once	CASSHPGLMGPLFGNTIYF
TRBV6-1	TRBJ2-3	.	CASRGGGQSTDTQYF
TRBV19	TRBJ2-2	.	CASSIISRGGGELFF
TRBV5-5	TRBJ2-2	.	CASSLAVLAGGTGELFF
TRBV9	TRBJ2-2	.	CASSVSWGVNTGELFF
TRBV5-1	TRBJ2-7	.	CASSSLSGSTYEQYF
TRBV28	TRBJ1-4	few	CASTTTNEKLFF
TRBV14	TRBJ2-5	.	CASSGVTGGAETQYF
TRBV5-1	TRBJ2-7	.	CASSAGPNSYEQYF
TRBV7-2	TRBJ2-1	.	CASSLAGQGQNEQFF
TRBV30	TRBJ2-1	few	CAWGRLALIGGEQFF
TRBV18	TRBJ1-6	few	CASSPGAGNNSPLHF
TRBV18	TRBJ1-3	.	CASSPSRGPGNTIYF
TRBV18	TRBJ2-2	.	CASSPAQQGLGTGELFF
TRBV7-3	TRBJ2-1	.	CASSFTTSGYNEQFF
TRBV9	TRBJ1-1	few	CASSPSWGLRTEAFF
TRBV28	TRBJ1-2	.	CASSPFNRENYGYTF
TRBV28	TRBJ2-7	once	CASLDRGAYEQYF
TRBV4-2	TRBJ2-1	.	CASSPEGLAGHYNEQFF
TRBV7-2	TRBJ2-5	.	CASSLGGGGETQYF
TRBV28	TRBJ1-1	.	CASSSWGTGRGTEAFF
TRBV18	TRBJ1-2	.	CASSSGTGDGYTF
TRBV7-8	TRBJ1-5	few	CASSRREGARGNQPQHF
TRBV7-8	TRBJ2-4	.	CASSLVAGTSGRGSGNIQYF
TRBV6-5	TRBJ2-7	few	CASMTSVPYEQYF
TRBV9	TRBJ2-7	.	CASSVGNSGESYEQYF
TRBV6-1	TRBJ2-1	few	CASSERVAGPSEQFF
TRBV7-2	TRBJ1-5	.	CASSLRQGEAQPQHF
TRBV5-5	TRBJ2-7	.	CASNYLTGPYEQYF
TRBV13	TRBJ2-1	.	CASSPRTGDNEQFF
TRBV2	TRBJ1-5	.	CASRPDRVGQPQHF
TRBV5-1	TRBJ2-5	.	CASNSGQVFSETQYF
TRBV19	TRBJ2-3	.	CASSITRGITDTQYF
TRBV7-2	TRBJ1-5	.	CASSSSLPGNQPQHF
TRBV6-1	TRBJ1-2	.	CASRSRDRIRGYTF
TRBV7-2	TRBJ2-1	.	CASSQRRGPPHEQFF
TRBV11-2	TRBJ2-5	once	CASGGSGRGTQYF
TRBV28	TRBJ1-2	.	CASWTTTGGNYGYTF
TRBV11-3	TRBJ2-2	.	CASSFSIGELFF
TRBV18	TRBJ2-3	.	CASLDFSRRSTDTQYF